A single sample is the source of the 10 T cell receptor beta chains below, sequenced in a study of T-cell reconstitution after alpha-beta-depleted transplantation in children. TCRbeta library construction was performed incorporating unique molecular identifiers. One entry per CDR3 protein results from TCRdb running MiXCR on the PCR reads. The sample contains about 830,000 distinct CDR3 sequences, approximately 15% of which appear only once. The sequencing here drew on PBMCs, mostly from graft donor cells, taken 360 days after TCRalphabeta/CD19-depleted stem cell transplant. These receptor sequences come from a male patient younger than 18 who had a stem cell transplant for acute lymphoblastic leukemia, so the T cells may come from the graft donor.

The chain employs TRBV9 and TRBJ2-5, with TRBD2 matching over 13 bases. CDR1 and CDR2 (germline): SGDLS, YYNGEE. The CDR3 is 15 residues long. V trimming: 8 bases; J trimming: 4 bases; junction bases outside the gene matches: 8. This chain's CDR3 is CASSRLAGGGETQYF. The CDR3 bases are TGTGCCAGTTCCAGACTAGCGGGAGGTGGAGAGACCCAGTACTTC. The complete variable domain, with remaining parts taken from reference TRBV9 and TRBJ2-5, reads DSGVTQTPKHLITATGQRVTLRCSPRSGDLSVYWYQQSLDQGLQFLIQYYNGEERAKGNILERFSAQQFPDLHSELNLSSLELGDSALYFCASSRLAGGGETQYFGPGTRLLVL.

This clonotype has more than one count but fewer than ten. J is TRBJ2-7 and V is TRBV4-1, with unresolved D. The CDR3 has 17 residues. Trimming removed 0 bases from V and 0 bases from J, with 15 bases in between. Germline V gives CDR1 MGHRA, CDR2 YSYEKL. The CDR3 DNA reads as TGCGCCAGCAGCCAAGATTCGAAGCAGACCTTCTCCTACGAGCAGTACTTC. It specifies CASSQDSKQTFSYEQYF.

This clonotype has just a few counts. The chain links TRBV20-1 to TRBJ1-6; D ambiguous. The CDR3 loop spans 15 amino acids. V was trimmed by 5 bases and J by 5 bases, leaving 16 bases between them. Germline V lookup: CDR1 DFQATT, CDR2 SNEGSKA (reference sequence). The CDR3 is CSAQSRRVDNSPLHF. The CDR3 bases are TGCAGTGCTCAGAGTAGGAGGGTTGATAATTCACCCCTCCACTTT.

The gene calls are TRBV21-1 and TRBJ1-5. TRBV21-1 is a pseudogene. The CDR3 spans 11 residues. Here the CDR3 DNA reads TGTGCCAGCAGCTTGTATCAGCCCCAGCATTTT. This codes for CASSLYQPQHF.

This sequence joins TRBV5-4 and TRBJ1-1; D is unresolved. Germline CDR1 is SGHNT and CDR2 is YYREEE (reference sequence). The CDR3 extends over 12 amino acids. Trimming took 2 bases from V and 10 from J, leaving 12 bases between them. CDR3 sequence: CASSFYWWGAFF. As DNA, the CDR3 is TGTGCCAGCAGCTTTTATTGGTGGGGAGCTTTCTTT.

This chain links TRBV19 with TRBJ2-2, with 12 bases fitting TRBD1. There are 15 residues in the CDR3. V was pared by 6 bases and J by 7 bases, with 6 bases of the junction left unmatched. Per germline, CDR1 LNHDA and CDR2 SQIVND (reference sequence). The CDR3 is CASRIGTGGGGELFF. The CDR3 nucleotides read TGTGCCAGTAGGATCGGGACAGGGGGCGGCGGGGAGCTGTTTTTT.

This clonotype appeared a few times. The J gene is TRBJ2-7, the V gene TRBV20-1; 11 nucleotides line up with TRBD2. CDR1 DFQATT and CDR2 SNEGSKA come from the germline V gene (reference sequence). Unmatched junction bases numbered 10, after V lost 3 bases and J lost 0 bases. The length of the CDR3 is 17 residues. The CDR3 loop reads CSASGLAGPHSSYEQYF. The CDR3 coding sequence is TGCAGTGCTAGTGGACTAGCGGGCCCTCACAGCTCCTACGAGCAGTACTTC.

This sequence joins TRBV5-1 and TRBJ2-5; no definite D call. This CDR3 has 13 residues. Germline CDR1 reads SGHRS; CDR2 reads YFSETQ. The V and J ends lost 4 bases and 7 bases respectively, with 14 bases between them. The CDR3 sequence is CASSRPVRGTQYF. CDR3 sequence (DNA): TGCGCCAGCAGCCGCCCGGTGAGAGGGACCCAGTACTTC.

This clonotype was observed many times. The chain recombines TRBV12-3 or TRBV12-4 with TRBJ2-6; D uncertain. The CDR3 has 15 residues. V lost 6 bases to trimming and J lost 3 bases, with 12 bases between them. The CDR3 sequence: CASRVFSVGANVLTF. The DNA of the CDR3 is TGTGCCAGCAGAGTGTTCTCTGTTGGGGCCAACGTCCTGACTTTC.

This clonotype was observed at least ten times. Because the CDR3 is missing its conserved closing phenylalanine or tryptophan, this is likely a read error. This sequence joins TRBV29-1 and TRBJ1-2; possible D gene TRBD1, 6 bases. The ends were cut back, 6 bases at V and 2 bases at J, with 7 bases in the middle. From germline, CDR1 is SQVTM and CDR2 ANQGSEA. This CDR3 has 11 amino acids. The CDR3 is CSVQGNYGYTS. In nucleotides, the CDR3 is TGCAGCGTCCAGGGGAACTATGGCTACACCTCC.